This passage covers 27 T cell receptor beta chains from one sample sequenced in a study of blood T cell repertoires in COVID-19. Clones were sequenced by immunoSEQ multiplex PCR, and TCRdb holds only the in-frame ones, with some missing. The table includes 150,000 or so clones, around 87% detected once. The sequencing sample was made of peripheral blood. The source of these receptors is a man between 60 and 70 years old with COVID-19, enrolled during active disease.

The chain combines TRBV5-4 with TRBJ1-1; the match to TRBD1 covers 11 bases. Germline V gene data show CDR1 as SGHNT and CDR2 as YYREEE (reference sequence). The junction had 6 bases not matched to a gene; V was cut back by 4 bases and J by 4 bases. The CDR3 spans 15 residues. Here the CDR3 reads CASSRPGTGGTEAFF. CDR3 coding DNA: TGTGCCAGCAGCAGACCCGGGACAGGGGGCACTGAAGCTTTCTTT.

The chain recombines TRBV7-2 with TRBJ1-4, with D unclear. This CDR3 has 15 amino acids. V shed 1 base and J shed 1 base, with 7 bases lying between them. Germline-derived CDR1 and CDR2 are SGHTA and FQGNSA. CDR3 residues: CASSLVGGTNEKLFF. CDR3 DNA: TGTGCCAGCAGCTTAGTGGGAGGAACTAATGAAAAACTGTTTTTT.

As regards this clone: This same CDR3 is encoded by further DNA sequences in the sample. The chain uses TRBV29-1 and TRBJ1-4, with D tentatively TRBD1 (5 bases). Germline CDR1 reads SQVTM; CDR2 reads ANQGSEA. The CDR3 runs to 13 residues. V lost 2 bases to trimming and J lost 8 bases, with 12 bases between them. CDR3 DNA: TGCAGCGTTGAACAGGGCCTCCGGGAAAAACTGTTTTTT. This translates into CSVEQGLREKLFF.

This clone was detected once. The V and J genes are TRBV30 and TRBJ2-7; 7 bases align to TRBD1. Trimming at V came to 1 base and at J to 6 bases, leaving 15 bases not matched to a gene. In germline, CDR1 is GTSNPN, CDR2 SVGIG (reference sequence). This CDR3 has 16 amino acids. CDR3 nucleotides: TGTGCCTGGAGTGCGTACACCGGGACAGTCTTAAGCGAGCAGTACTTC. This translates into CAWSAYTGTVLSEQYF. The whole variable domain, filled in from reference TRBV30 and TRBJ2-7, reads SQTIHQWPATLVQPVGSPLSLECTVEGTSNPNLYWYRQAAGRGLQLLFYSVGIGQISSEVPQNLSASRPQDRQFILSSKKLLLSDSGFYLCAWSAYTGTVLSEQYFGPGTRLTVT.

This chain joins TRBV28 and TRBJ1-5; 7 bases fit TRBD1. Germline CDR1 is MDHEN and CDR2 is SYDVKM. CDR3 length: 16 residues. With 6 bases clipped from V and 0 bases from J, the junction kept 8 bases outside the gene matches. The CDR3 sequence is CASSKSGGNSNQPQHF. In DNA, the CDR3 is TGTGCCAGCAGCAAATCAGGGGGTAATAGCAATCAGCCCCAGCATTTT.

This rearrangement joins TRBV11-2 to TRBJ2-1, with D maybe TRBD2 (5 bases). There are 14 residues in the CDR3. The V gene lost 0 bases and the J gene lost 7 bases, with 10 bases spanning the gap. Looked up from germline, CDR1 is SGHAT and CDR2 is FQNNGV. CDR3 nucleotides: TGTGCCAGCAGCTTAGAACCAGCGGCTAATGAGCAGTTCTTC. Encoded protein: CASSLEPAANEQFF.

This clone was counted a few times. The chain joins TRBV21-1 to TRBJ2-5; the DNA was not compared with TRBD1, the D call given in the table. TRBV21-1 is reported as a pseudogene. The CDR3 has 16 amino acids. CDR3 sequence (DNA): TGTGCCAGCAGCCATTATTCCGGGACAAAAAAAGAGACCCAGTACTTC. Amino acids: CASSHYSGTKKETQYF.

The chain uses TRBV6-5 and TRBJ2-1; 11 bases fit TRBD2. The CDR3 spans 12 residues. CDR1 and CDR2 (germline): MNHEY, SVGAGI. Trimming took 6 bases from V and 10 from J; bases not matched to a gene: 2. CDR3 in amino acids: CASRGLADEQFF. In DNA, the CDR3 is TGTGCCAGCAGGGGACTAGCGGACGAGCAGTTCTTC.

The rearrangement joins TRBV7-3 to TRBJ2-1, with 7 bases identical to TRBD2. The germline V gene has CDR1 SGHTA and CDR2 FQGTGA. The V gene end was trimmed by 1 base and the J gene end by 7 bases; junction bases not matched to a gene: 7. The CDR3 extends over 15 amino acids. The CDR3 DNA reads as TGTGCCAGCAGCTTAAAAGTAGGGACTATGAATGAGCAGTTCTTC. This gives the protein CASSLKVGTMNEQFF.

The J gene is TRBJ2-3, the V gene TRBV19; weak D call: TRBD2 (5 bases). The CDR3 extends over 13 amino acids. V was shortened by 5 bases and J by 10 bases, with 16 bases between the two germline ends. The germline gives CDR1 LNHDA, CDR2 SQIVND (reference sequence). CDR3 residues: CASSSRLSGPQYF. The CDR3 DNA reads TGTGCCAGTAGTTCTCGACTGAGCGGCCCGCAGTATTTT.

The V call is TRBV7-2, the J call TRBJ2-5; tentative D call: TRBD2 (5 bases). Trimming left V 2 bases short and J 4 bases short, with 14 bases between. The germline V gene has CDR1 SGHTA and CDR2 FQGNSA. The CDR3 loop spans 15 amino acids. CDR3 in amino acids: CASSLMPNGGETQYF. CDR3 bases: TGTGCCAGCAGCTTAATGCCGAACGGAGGAGAGACCCAGTACTTC.

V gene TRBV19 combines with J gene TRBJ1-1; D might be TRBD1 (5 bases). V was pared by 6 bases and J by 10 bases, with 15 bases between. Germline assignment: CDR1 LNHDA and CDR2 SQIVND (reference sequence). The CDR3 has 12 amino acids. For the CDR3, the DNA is TGTGCCAGTAGAACTGAAGGACAAACAGCTTTCTTT. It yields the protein CASRTEGQTAFF. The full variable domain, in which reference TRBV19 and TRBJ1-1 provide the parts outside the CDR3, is DGGITQSPKYLFRKEGQNVTLSCEQNLNHDAMYWYRQDPGQGLRLIYYSQIVNDFQKGDIAEGYSVSREKKESFPLTVTSAQKNPTAFYLCASRTEGQTAFFGQGTRLTVV.

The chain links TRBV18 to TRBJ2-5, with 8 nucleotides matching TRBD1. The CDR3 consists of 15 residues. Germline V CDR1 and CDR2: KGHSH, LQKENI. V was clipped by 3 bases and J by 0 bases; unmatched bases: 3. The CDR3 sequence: CASSPGDRYQETQYF. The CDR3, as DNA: TGTGCCAGCTCACCGGGGGACAGGTACCAAGAGACCCAGTACTTC. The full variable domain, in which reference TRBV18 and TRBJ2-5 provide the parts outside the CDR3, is NAGVMQNPRHLVRRRGQEARLRCSPMKGHSHVYWYRQLPEEGLKFMVYLQKENIIDESGMPKERFSAEFPKEGPSILRIQQVVRGDSAAYFCASSPGDRYQETQYFGPGTRLLVL.

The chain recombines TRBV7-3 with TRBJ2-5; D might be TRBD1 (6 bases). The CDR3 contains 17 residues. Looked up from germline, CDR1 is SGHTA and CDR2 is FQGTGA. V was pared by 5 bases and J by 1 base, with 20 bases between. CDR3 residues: CASSQGHRGFLQETQYF. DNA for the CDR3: TGTGCCAGCAGCCAGGGACACCGAGGGTTCCTCCAAGAGACCCAGTACTTC.

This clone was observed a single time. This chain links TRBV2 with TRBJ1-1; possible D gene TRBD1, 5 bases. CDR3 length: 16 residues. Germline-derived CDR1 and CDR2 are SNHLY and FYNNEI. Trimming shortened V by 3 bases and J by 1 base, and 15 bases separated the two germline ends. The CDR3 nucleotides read TGTGCCAGCAGTGAGCGGCAGGGTAGGAGGAACACTGAAGCTTTCTTT. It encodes CASSERQGRRNTEAFF.

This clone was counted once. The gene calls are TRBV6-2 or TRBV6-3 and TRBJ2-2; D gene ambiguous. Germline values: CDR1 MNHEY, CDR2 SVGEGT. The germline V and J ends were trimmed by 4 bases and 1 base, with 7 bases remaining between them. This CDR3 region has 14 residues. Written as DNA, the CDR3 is TGTGCCAGCAGTTTGGGCCAGAACACCGGGGAGCTGTTTTTT. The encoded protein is CASSLGQNTGELFF.

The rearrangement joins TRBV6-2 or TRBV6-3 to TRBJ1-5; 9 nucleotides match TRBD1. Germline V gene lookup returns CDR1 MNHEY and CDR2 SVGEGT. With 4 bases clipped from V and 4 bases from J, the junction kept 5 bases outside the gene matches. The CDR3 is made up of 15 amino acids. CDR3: CASSFTGTGNQPQHF. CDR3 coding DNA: TGTGCCAGCAGTTTCACCGGGACAGGGAATCAGCCCCAGCATTTT.

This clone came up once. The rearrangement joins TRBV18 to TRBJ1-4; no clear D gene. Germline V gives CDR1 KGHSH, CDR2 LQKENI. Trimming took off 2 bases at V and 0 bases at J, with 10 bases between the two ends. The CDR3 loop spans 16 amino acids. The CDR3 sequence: CASSPVVEATNEKLFF. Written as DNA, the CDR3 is TGTGCCAGCTCACCAGTGGTGGAGGCAACTAATGAAAAACTGTTTTTT.

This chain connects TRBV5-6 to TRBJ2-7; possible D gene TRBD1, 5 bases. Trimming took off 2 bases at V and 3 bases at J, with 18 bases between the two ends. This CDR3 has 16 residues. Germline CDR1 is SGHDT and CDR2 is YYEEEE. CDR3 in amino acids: CASSLSMDTPFYEQYF. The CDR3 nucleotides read TGTGCCAGCAGCTTATCCATGGACACGCCTTTCTACGAGCAGTACTTC.

CDR3 residues: CASSIDRAYGYTF. The CDR3 region has the DNA TGTGCCAGTAGTATCGACAGAGCCTATGGCTACACCTTC. The rearrangement uses TRBV19 and TRBJ1-2; maybe TRBD1 (5 bases). CDR1 is LNHDA and CDR2 is SQIVND in the germline V gene (reference sequence). V was cut by 3 bases and J by 4 bases, with 9 bases left in between. This CDR3 has 13 amino acids.

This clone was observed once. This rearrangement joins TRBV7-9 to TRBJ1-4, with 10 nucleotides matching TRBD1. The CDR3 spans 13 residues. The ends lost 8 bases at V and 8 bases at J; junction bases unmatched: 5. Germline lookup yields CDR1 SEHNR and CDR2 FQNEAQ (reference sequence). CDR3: CASEGQGREKLFF. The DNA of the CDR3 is TGTGCCAGCGAGGGACAGGGGAGGGAAAAACTGTTTTTT.

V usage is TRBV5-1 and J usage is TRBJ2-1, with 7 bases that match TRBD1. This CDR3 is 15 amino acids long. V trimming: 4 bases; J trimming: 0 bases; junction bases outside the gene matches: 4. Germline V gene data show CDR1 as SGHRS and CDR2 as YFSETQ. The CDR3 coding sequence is TGCGCCAGCAGCAGCCGGGACAGCTCCTACAATGAGCAGTTCTTC. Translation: CASSSRDSSYNEQFF. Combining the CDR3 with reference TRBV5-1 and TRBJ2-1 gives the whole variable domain KAGVTQTPRYLIKTRGQQVTLSCSPISGHRSVSWYQQTPGQGLQFLFEYFSETQRNKGNFPGRFSGRQFSNSRSEMNVSTLELGDSALYLCASSSRDSSYNEQFFGPGTRLTVL.

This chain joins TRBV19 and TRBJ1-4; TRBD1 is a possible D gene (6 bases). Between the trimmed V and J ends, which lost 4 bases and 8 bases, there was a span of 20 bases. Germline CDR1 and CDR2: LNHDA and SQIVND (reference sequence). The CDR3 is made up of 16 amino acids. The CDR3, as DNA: TGTGCCAGTAGTACTCCCCGGTTGGGGGCCGGGGAAAAACTGTTTTTT. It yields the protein CASSTPRLGAGEKLFF. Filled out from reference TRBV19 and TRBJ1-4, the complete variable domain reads DGGITQSPKYLFRKEGQNVTLSCEQNLNHDAMYWYRQDPGQGLRLIYYSQIVNDFQKGDIAEGYSVSREKKESFPLTVTSAQKNPTAFYLCASSTPRLGAGEKLFFGSGTQLSVL.

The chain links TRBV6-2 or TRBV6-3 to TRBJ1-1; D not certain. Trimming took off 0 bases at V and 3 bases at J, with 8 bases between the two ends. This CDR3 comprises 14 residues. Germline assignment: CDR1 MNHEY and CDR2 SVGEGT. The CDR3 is CASSYSPRDTEAFF. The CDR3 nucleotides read TGTGCCAGCAGTTACTCCCCTCGGGACACTGAAGCTTTCTTT.

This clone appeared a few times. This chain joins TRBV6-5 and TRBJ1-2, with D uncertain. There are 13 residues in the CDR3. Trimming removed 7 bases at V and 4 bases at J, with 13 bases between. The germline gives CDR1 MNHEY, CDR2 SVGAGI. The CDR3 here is CASKPGMTYGYTF. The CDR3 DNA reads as TGTGCCAGCAAGCCAGGCATGACCTATGGCTACACCTTC.

In DNA, the CDR3 is TGTGCCAGCAGTTACGGCAGGGTGCGTAACTATGGCTACACCTTC. Translated: CASSYGRVRNYGYTF. This chain uses TRBV6-5 with TRBJ1-2, with a possible D match to TRBD1 (5 bases). The germline V gene encodes CDR1 MNHEY and CDR2 SVGAGI. V was clipped by 2 bases and J by 1 base, with 11 bases between them. CDR3 size: 15 residues.

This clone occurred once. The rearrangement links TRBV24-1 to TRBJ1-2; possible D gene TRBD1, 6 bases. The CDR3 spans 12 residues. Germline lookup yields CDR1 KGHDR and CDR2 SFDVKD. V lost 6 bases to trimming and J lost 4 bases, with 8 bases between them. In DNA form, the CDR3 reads TGTGCCACCAGTCCGGACAGCTATGGCTACACCTTC. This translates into CATSPDSYGYTF.